The rows below give T cell receptor beta chains drawn from one sample of a study of blood T cell repertoires in COVID-19. Method: immunoSEQ multiplex PCR; TCRdb's copy keeps in-frame clones and lacks some. The sample holds 200,000 to 300,000 clones, under 90% seen once. The specimen sequenced was peripheral blood. All receptors come from a man in his sixties with acute or convalescent COVID-19. The CDR3 runs from the conserved cysteine through the conserved F or W. D genes are given only for firm matches. A row's size may be missing; if present it is once, few, many or a size class.

CDR3: CASRQTDSYNEQFF
DNA: TGTGCCAGCAGACAGACCGATTCCTACAATGAGCAGTTCTTC
V: TRBV11-1
D: NA
J: TRBJ2-1
size: NA

CDR3: CATRRTGQFTDTQYF
DNA: TGTGCCACACGCCGCACGGGACAGTTCACAGATACGCAGTATTTT
V: TRBV19
D: TRBD1
J: TRBJ2-3
size: NA

CDR3: CSVSGVTYEQYF
DNA: TGCAGCGTCTCAGGGGTCACCTACGAGCAGTACTTC
V: TRBV29-1
D: NA
J: TRBJ2-7
size: NA

CDR3: CASKNSGSSGDTQYF
DNA: TGTGCCAGCAAAAATAGCGGGAGTTCGGGGGATACGCAGTATTTT
V: TRBV6-5
D: TRBD2
J: TRBJ2-3
size: few

CDR3: CASSPNAGAAGYTF
DNA: TGTGCCAGCAGCCCCAATGCGGGGGCTGCGGGCTACACCTTC
V: TRBV3-1/TRBV3-2
D: NA
J: TRBJ1-2
size: NA

CDR3: CASSQSPAGGPGDTQYF
DNA: TGCGCCAGCAGCCAATCACCAGCGGGGGGGCCGGGAGATACGCAGTATTTT
V: TRBV4-1
D: TRBD2
J: TRBJ2-3
size: NA

CDR3: CASISAGFTGELFF
DNA: TGTGCCAGCATATCAGCGGGGTTTACCGGGGAGCTGTTTTTT
V: TRBV6-5
D: TRBD2
J: TRBJ2-2
size: NA

CDR3: CSASRTAGSSYEQYF
DNA: TGCAGTGCTAGTAGGACAGCTGGTAGCTCCTACGAGCAGTACTTC
V: TRBV20-1
D: NA
J: TRBJ2-7
size: NA

CDR3: CASSLALGTQETQYF
DNA: TGTGCCAGCAGCTTAGCCTTGGGCACCCAAGAGACCCAGTACTTC
V: TRBV11-2
D: NA
J: TRBJ2-5
size: NA

CDR3: CASSSWGGTMNTEAFF
DNA: TGTGCCAGCAGTTCTTGGGGGGGGACCATGAACACTGAAGCTTTCTTT
V: TRBV27
D: NA
J: TRBJ1-1
size: NA

CDR3: CATSDSRLHRGNNEKLFF
DNA: TGTGCCACCAGTGATTCCCGACTCCACAGGGGAAATAATGAAAAACTGTTTTTT
V: TRBV24-1
D: TRBD1
J: TRBJ1-4
size: once

CDR3: CASSSGGADRNEQFF
DNA: TGTGCCAGCAGTTCCGGGGGGGCGGACAGGAATGAGCAGTTCTTC
V: TRBV28
D: NA
J: TRBJ2-1
size: NA

CDR3: CASSLQDIGNTEAFF
DNA: TGTGCCAGCAGCTTACAAGACATTGGGAACACTGAAGCTTTCTTT
V: TRBV7-9
D: NA
J: TRBJ1-1
size: NA

CDR3: CASRQTGEGEKLFF
DNA: TGTGCCAGTAGACAGACAGGGGAGGGAGAAAAACTGTTTTTT
V: TRBV19
D: TRBD1
J: TRBJ1-4
size: NA

CDR3: CASSYYGTGQGDTQYF
DNA: TGTGCCAGCAGTTACTACGGGACAGGGCAAGGAGATACGCAGTATTTT
V: TRBV6-2/TRBV6-3
D: TRBD1
J: TRBJ2-3
size: NA

CDR3: CATGEGVTDTQYF
DNA: TGTGCCACTGGGGAGGGGGTCACAGATACGCAGTATTTT
V: TRBV25-1
D: NA
J: TRBJ2-3
size: NA

CDR3: CASSQRTEWSSYEQYF
DNA: TGCGCCAGCAGCCAACGTACCGAATGGAGCTCCTACGAGCAGTACTTC
V: TRBV4-1
D: NA
J: TRBJ2-7
size: NA

CDR3: CAWSTENTEAFF
DNA: TGTGCCTGGAGTACAGAGAACACTGAAGCTTTCTTT
V: TRBV30
D: NA
J: TRBJ1-1
size: NA

CDR3: CASSFGSLGTDTQYF
DNA: TGTGCCAGCAGTTTCGGGAGTCTGGGTACAGATACGCAGTATTTT
V: TRBV27
D: NA
J: TRBJ2-3
size: NA

CDR3: CASSLGQGATDTQYF
DNA: TGTGCCAGCAGTCTGGGACAGGGGGCCACAGATACGCAGTATTTT
V: TRBV6-5
D: TRBD1
J: TRBJ2-3
size: NA

CDR3: CASSLAPSPTYEQYF
DNA: TGTGCCAGCAGCTTAGCACCGAGTCCCACCTACGAGCAGTACTTC
V: TRBV7-8
D: NA
J: TRBJ2-7
size: NA

CDR3: CSGLAGVPGGQYF
DNA: TGCTCAGGACTAGCGGGAGTGCCTGGAGGGCAGTACTTC
V: TRBV28
D: TRBD2
J: TRBJ2-7
size: NA

CDR3: CASSPTGGASEQYF
DNA: TGTGCCAGCAGTCCGACAGGGGGCGCGTCCGAGCAGTACTTC
V: TRBV25-1
D: TRBD1
J: TRBJ2-7
size: NA

CDR3: CASSPWTGDSYGYTF
DNA: TGTGCCAGTAGTCCCTGGACAGGGGACAGCTATGGCTACACCTTC
V: TRBV19
D: TRBD1
J: TRBJ1-2
size: NA

CDR3: CASSQTQGAGYGYTF
DNA: TGCGCCAGCAGCCAAACCCAGGGGGCTGGCTATGGCTACACCTTC
V: TRBV4-3
D: TRBD1
J: TRBJ1-2
size: NA

CDR3: CASSPTGVSNQPQHF
DNA: TGTGCCAGCTCACCGACAGGGGTCAGCAATCAGCCCCAGCATTTT
V: TRBV18
D: TRBD1
J: TRBJ1-5
size: NA

CDR3: CAISELAGGLTDTQYF
DNA: TGTGCCATCAGTGAGCTAGCGGGGGGACTCACAGATACGCAGTATTTT
V: TRBV10-3
D: TRBD2
J: TRBJ2-3
size: once

CDR3: CASSSNLAGGYNEQFF
DNA: TGTGCCAGCAGTTCCAATCTAGCGGGAGGGTACAATGAGCAGTTCTTC
V: TRBV28
D: TRBD2
J: TRBJ2-1
size: NA

CDR3: CASSGRTGASYNEQFF
DNA: TGTGCCAGTAGTGGACGGACAGGGGCCTCCTACAATGAGCAGTTCTTC
V: TRBV19
D: TRBD1
J: TRBJ2-1
size: NA

CDR3: CASSLAGGTRIPSTDTQYF
DNA: TGTGCCAGCAGCTTAGCAGGTGGGACTAGGATCCCTAGCACAGATACGCAGTATTTT
V: TRBV7-9
D: TRBD2
J: TRBJ2-3
size: NA

CDR3: CASSHLQGMNTEAFF
DNA: TGTGCCAGCAGTCACCTACAGGGTATGAACACTGAAGCTTTCTTT
V: TRBV27
D: NA
J: TRBJ1-1
size: NA

CDR3: CASSTLPLYGYTF
DNA: TGTGCCAGCAGCACTCTTCCCCTGTATGGCTACACCTTC
V: TRBV3-1/TRBV3-2
D: NA
J: TRBJ1-2
size: few

CDR3: CASSPVGAPNSPLHF
DNA: TGTGCCAGCAGTCCTGTGGGGGCCCCTAATTCACCCCTCCACTTT
V: TRBV28
D: NA
J: TRBJ1-6
size: NA

CDR3: CASSYSESSGDTDTQYF
DNA: TGTGCCAGCAGTTACTCCGAGTCTAGCGGGGACACAGATACGCAGTATTTT
V: TRBV6-2/TRBV6-3
D: TRBD2
J: TRBJ2-3
size: NA

CDR3: CASSVTQESYNEQFF
DNA: TGTGCCAGCAGTGTAACACAGGAGTCCTACAATGAGCAGTTCTTC
V: TRBV2
D: NA
J: TRBJ2-1
size: many

CDR3: CASSYRRETQYF
DNA: TGTGCCAGCAGTTACCGCCGGGAGACCCAGTACTTC
V: TRBV28
D: NA
J: TRBJ2-5
size: NA